The 30 T cell receptor beta chains presented below share a single source sample, sequenced in a study of response to subunit inactivated influenza vaccine. TCRdb re-called the RT-PCR reads through MiXCR, storing one row per CDR3 protein. The repertoire includes fewer than 200,000 distinct CDR3 sequences, roughly 8.7% of them detected once, and about 11% sits in the top ten. The sample consisted of non-naive T cells sorted from PBMCs, taken on the day of vaccination. These receptors were obtained from a man aged 50 to 59 who received an inactivated influenza vaccine.

The V and J genes are TRBV12-3 or TRBV12-4 and TRBJ1-6; D is perhaps TRBD1 (5 bases). Deletions cut 3 bases from V and 5 bases from J, with 11 bases between. This CDR3 spans 15 amino acids. Here the CDR3 DNA reads TGTGCCAGCAGTTTGGGAGGGACCGATAATTCACCCCTCCACTTT. Translating gives CASSLGGTDNSPLHF.

The rearrangement links TRBV7-2 to TRBJ2-5; 11 bases align to TRBD2. Germline V lookup: CDR1 SGHTA, CDR2 FQGNSA. The CDR3 covers 13 residues. V dropped 7 bases and J dropped 5; count of bases not matched to a gene: 3. CDR3 residues: CASKTSGVETQYF. Here the CDR3 DNA reads TGTGCCAGCAAGACTAGCGGGGTTGAGACCCAGTACTTC.

This clonotype was seen ten or more times. The chain recombines TRBV20-1 with TRBJ2-1; TRBD2 aligns across 7 bases. The CDR3 is 15 residues long. V was pared by 3 bases and J by 2 bases, with 7 bases of the junction left unmatched. Germline CDR1 DFQATT, CDR2 SNEGSKA (reference sequence). The CDR3 protein is CSARASGRAYNEQFF. The CDR3 nucleotides read TGCAGTGCTAGGGCGAGTGGGAGGGCCTACAATGAGCAGTTCTTC.

The V gene is TRBV7-6, the J gene TRBJ2-7; 7 nucleotides align to TRBD2. Germline CDR1 and CDR2: SGHVS and FNYEAQ. J was trimmed by 5 bases and V by 5 bases; bases with no gene match: 12. This CDR3 region has 15 residues. CDR3 nucleotide sequence: TGTGCCAGCAGCCTCCTCGGGGGGAAGAACGACGAGCAGTACTTC. Amino acid sequence: CASSLLGGKNDEQYF.

This clonotype was counted ten times or more. J is TRBJ1-2 and V is TRBV5-5, with D possibly being TRBD1 (5 bases). CDR1 and CDR2 (germline): SGHKS, YYEKEE (reference sequence). Trimming stripped 4 bases from V and 8 bases from J, with 15 bases between. This CDR3 contains 13 residues. The CDR3 coding sequence is TGTGCCAGCAGCCCGAGCAGGGTTTGGGGCTACACCTTC. Protein product: CASSPSRVWGYTF. Supplemented by reference TRBV5-5 and TRBJ1-2, the full variable domain reads DAGVTQSPTHLIKTRGQQVTLRCSPISGHKSVSWYQQVLGQGPQFIFQYYEKEERGRGNFPDRFSARQFPNYSSELNVNALLLGDSALYLCASSPSRVWGYTFGSGTRLTVV.

This chain joins TRBV4-2 and TRBJ2-7, with D uncertain. The V and J ends lost 1 base and 6 bases respectively, with 7 bases between them. This CDR3 spans 12 amino acids. Germline values: CDR1 LGHNA, CDR2 YNFKEQ. The CDR3 nucleotides are TGTGCCAGCAGCCAAGGACGAGGCGAGCAGTACTTC. This sequence encodes CASSQGRGEQYF.

The V gene is TRBV5-6, the J gene TRBJ2-7, with 10 bases aligning to TRBD2. The CDR3 covers 15 residues. Germline V gene sequence: CDR1 SGHDT, CDR2 YYEEEE. J was trimmed by 6 bases and V by 1 base; bases with no gene match: 7. Written as DNA, the CDR3 is TGTGCCAGCAGCTTGCCGGGACTAGCGACCTCCGAGCAGTACTTC. This sequence encodes CASSLPGLATSEQYF.

This clonotype was counted ten times or more. This chain joins TRBV12-3 or TRBV12-4 and TRBJ2-4; D assignment may be TRBD1 or TRBD2 (5 bases each). V lost 11 bases and J 8 bases, leaving 13 bases between the germline ends. The CDR3 runs 11 residues. This chain's CDR3 is CACSRGDIQYF. The CDR3 coding sequence is TGTGCCTGTTCAAGGGGAGACATTCAGTACTTC.

As concerns this clonotype: A read error may produce the germline difference seen at one junction end. The chain is built from TRBV7-7 and TRBJ2-1; no firm D call. Germline CDR1 and CDR2: SSHAT and FNYEAQ (reference sequence). This CDR3 comprises 13 residues. Here the CDR3 reads CASSFHPDGEQFF. The CDR3, as DNA: TGTGCTAGCAGCTTTCACCCAGACGGTGAGCAGTTCTTC.

This clonotype was seen repeatedly, ten times or more. The chain is built from TRBV7-2 and TRBJ1-1, with 10 positions matching TRBD1. Trimming cost V 5 bases and J 4 bases; bases outside gene matches: 7. The length of the CDR3 is 15 residues. CDR1 and CDR2 (germline): SGHTA, FQGNSA. The DNA of the CDR3 is TGTGCCAGCAGCCGCAGACAGGGGGCTGCCACTGAAGCTTTCTTT. It yields the protein CASSRRQGAATEAFF.

This clonotype has a handful of counts. The chain joins TRBV5-1 to TRBJ2-5; D uncertain. The ends were cut back, 1 base at V and 4 bases at J, with 11 bases in the middle. Germline V gene data show CDR1 as SGHRS and CDR2 as YFSETQ. The CDR3 sequence is 14 residues long. The CDR3 sequence is CASSLKTSRETQYF. The DNA for the CDR3 is TGCGCCAGCAGCTTGAAGACCTCCAGAGAGACCCAGTACTTC.

This sequence joins TRBV6-6 and TRBJ1-5; D perhaps matches TRBD1 (6 bases). Trimming shortened V by 7 bases and J by 5 bases, and 9 bases separated the two germline ends. CDR1 and CDR2 (germline): MNHNY, SVGAGI (reference sequence). This CDR3 is 12 amino acids long. The CDR3 is CASKQGYQPQHF. The CDR3 region has the DNA TGTGCCAGCAAACAGGGTTATCAGCCCCAGCATTTT.

This clonotype was detected only a few times. The gene calls are TRBV5-1 and TRBJ2-5; 8 bases fit TRBD2. Losses at the gene ends were 4 bases for V and 1 base for J; bases not matched to a gene: 6. This CDR3 is built from 15 residues. Germline CDR1 and CDR2: SGHRS and YFSETQ. The CDR3 bases are TGCGCCAGCAGCGCGGGACTAGTAGGCCAAGAGACCCAGTACTTC. Encoded protein: CASSAGLVGQETQYF.

The chain employs TRBV19 and TRBJ1-5; 8 nucleotides agree with TRBD1. With V trimmed by 0 bases and J by 6 bases, 4 bases remained unmatched. Per germline, CDR1 LNHDA and CDR2 SQIVND (reference sequence). The CDR3 has 15 residues. The CDR3 DNA sequence: TGTGCCAGTAGTATAGATTCAGGGGGCAGTCAGCCCCAGCATTTT. Amino acids: CASSIDSGGSQPQHF.

The chain joins TRBV4-1 to TRBJ2-7, with TRBD2 matching 15 bases. V lost 1 base to trimming and J lost 6 bases; unmatched junction nucleotides: 4. The CDR3 extends over 16 amino acids. Germline V gene lookup returns CDR1 MGHRA and CDR2 YSYEKL. The CDR3 nucleotides read TGCGCCAGCAGCCAAGGGACTAGCGGGGGGGCCGGCGAGCAGTACTTC. As protein: CASSQGTSGGAGEQYF.

Only one count was recorded for this clonotype. Compared with germline, one end of the junction differs, possibly owing to a read error. The chain recombines TRBV7-2 with TRBJ2-5, with 7 bases matching TRBD1. The CDR3 covers 16 residues. Germline V lookup: CDR1 SGHTA, CDR2 FQGNSA. The chain's CDR3 is CASSNRDRDIQEAQYF. In nucleotides, the CDR3 is TGTGCCAGCAGCAACCGGGACAGAGACATTCAAGAGGCCCAGTACTTC.

The chain links TRBV28 to TRBJ2-7, with 9 bases aligning to TRBD2. Trimming at V came to 3 bases and at J to 4 bases, leaving 10 bases not matched to a gene. Germline loops: CDR1 MDHEN, CDR2 SYDVKM. The length of the CDR3 is 16 residues. The CDR3 sequence is CASSFWGASGKYEQYF. The CDR3 DNA reads as TGTGCCAGCAGTTTTTGGGGGGCTAGCGGGAAGTACGAGCAGTACTTC. The whole variable domain, remainder taken from reference TRBV28 and TRBJ2-7, is DVKVTQSSRYLVKRTGEKVFLECVQDMDHENMFWYRQDPGLGLRLIYFSYDVKMKEKGDIPEGYSVSREKKERFSLILESASTNQTSMYLCASSFWGASGKYEQYFGPGTRLTVT.

In its sample, this clonotype was seen a few times. This rearrangement joins TRBV11-3 to TRBJ2-2, with TRBD1 matching 7 bases. Germline CDR1 and CDR2: SGHNT and YENEEA. The CDR3 is 17 amino acids. With V trimmed by 5 bases and J by 6 bases, 15 bases remained unmatched. The DNA for the CDR3 is TGTGCCAGCAGCCAGAGAGGGGACAGAGGAAGATCCGGGGAGCTGTTTTTT. The encoded protein is CASSQRGDRGRSGELFF.

This clonotype counts as medium-sized (0.01 to 0.1%). This chain uses TRBV7-9 with TRBJ2-5; D unresolved. This CDR3 is built from 12 residues. Looked up from germline, CDR1 is SEHNR and CDR2 is FQNEAQ (reference sequence). V was clipped by 1 base and J by 3 bases, with 3 bases between them. In DNA form, the CDR3 reads TGTGCCAGCAGCTTAGTAGAAGAGACCCAGTACTTC. Translating gives CASSLVEETQYF.

The chain carries TRBV7-9 and TRBJ2-1, with 8 bases matching TRBD2. This CDR3 comprises 15 residues. Trimming took 5 bases from V and 6 from J; bases not matched to a gene: 9. CDR1 is SEHNR, CDR2 FQNEAQ, per germline (reference sequence). CDR3 bases: TGTGCCAGCAGCCTCGGGAGGGCTTCGAGCAATGAGCAGTTCTTC. Translated, it gives CASSLGRASSNEQFF.

This clonotype was found many times. This chain joins TRBV7-2 and TRBJ2-5, with D unclear. V was shortened by 2 bases and J by 2 bases, with 9 bases between the two germline ends. The V gene's germline CDR1 is SGHTA and CDR2 FQGNSA. The CDR3 loop spans 14 amino acids. CDR3 loop: CASSLRVGQETQYF. CDR3 nucleotides: TGTGCCAGCAGCTTAAGAGTGGGTCAAGAGACCCAGTACTTC.

This clonotype was picked up many times. The genes are TRBV6-5 and TRBJ2-2, with D maybe TRBD2 (5 bases). Germline CDR1 is MNHEY and CDR2 is SVGAGI. Trimming left V 2 bases short and J 4 bases short, with 8 bases between. The CDR3 runs to 14 residues. CDR3 protein: CASSYGLSTGELFF. Written as DNA, the CDR3 is TGTGCCAGCAGTTACGGACTGTCCACCGGGGAGCTGTTTTTT.

In this sample, this clonotype turned up many times. The chain recombines TRBV18 with TRBJ2-7; D assignment may be TRBD1 or TRBD2 (5 bases each). This CDR3 region has 14 residues. V gave up 0 bases and J gave up 7 bases, with 13 bases separating them. Germline V gene data show CDR1 as KGHSH and CDR2 as LQKENI. The CDR3 loop reads CASSPPGTIGEQYF. DNA for the CDR3: TGTGCCAGCTCACCACCAGGGACCATCGGGGAGCAGTACTTC.

This clonotype was seen ten or more times. This chain links TRBV7-9 with TRBJ2-7, with D maybe TRBD2 (5 bases). Germline-derived CDR1 and CDR2 are SEHNR and FQNEAQ (reference sequence). The V gene lost 5 bases and the J gene lost 13 bases, with 21 bases spanning the gap. The CDR3 length is 13 residues. CDR3 DNA: TGTGCCAGCAGCGCCCGAAGGGATGGTCTAGCATACTTC. It translates to CASSARRDGLAYF. Variable domain in full (rest from reference TRBV7-9 and TRBJ2-7): DTGVSQNPRHKITKRGQNVTFRCDPISEHNRLYWYRQTLGQGPEFLTYFQNEAQLEKSRLLSDRFSAERPKGSFSTLEIQRTEQGDSAMYLCASSARRDGLAYFGPGTRLTVT.

In this sample, this clonotype turned up many times. The V call is TRBV5-1, the J call TRBJ2-3; D is possibly TRBD2 (6 bases). The CDR3 spans 14 residues. Trimming took 0 bases from V and 4 from J, leaving 9 bases between them. CDR1 is SGHRS, CDR2 YFSETQ, per germline. CDR3 coding DNA: TGCGCCAGCAGCTTGGATCCGGGGGCAGATACGCAGTATTTT. This sequence encodes CASSLDPGADTQYF.

This clonotype was seen more than once but under ten times. The V call is TRBV20-1, the J call TRBJ1-1; D is unclear. Germline loops: CDR1 DFQATT, CDR2 SNEGSKA (reference sequence). The CDR3 extends over 12 amino acids. Trimming left V 6 bases short and J 5 bases short, with 13 bases between. As DNA, the CDR3 is TGCAGTGCCCGAGTGGGGTTGACTGAAGCTTTCTTT. Its protein product is CSARVGLTEAFF.

This clonotype has a count of ten or more. The CDR3 DNA sequence: TGCAGTGCTAGTAACGGGGGGCCACTTGCGCAGTTCTTC. Its protein is CSASNGGPLAQFF. The chain has TRBV20-1 and TRBJ2-1, with D possibly being TRBD2 (7 bases). Trimming removed 3 bases at V and 12 bases at J, with 18 bases between. The CDR3 spans 13 residues. CDR1 and CDR2 from the germline V gene are DFQATT and SNEGSKA (reference sequence).

This clonotype was counted only a few times. The rearrangement links TRBV4-2 to TRBJ2-7; D not resolved. CDR1 is LGHNA and CDR2 is YNFKEQ in the germline V gene. Trimming stripped 0 bases from V and 1 base from J, with 16 bases between. The CDR3 contains 17 residues. The CDR3 DNA sequence: TGTGCCAGCAGCCAAGAAGCGTTTGGTACAGAGTCCTACGAGCAGTACTTC. Amino acids: CASSQEAFGTESYEQYF.

This clonotype has a count of ten or more. This chain links TRBV4-3 with TRBJ2-1; D gene uncertain. CDR1 and CDR2 from the germline V gene are LGHNA and YSLEER. Between the trimmed V and J ends, which lost 4 bases and 9 bases, there was a span of 13 bases. CDR3 length: 13 amino acids. CDR3 loop: CASSPNSYGEQFF. In DNA form, the CDR3 reads TGCGCCAGCAGCCCCAACTCCTACGGTGAGCAGTTCTTC.

Ten or more counts support this clonotype. The rearrangement uses TRBV12-3 or TRBV12-4 and TRBJ1-6; D unresolved. The CDR3 contains 13 residues. V was pared by 5 bases and J by 9 bases, with 11 bases between. The CDR3, as DNA: TGTGCCAGCAGTCCCCCCCAGGTTTCACCCCTCCACTTT. Residues: CASSPPQVSPLHF.